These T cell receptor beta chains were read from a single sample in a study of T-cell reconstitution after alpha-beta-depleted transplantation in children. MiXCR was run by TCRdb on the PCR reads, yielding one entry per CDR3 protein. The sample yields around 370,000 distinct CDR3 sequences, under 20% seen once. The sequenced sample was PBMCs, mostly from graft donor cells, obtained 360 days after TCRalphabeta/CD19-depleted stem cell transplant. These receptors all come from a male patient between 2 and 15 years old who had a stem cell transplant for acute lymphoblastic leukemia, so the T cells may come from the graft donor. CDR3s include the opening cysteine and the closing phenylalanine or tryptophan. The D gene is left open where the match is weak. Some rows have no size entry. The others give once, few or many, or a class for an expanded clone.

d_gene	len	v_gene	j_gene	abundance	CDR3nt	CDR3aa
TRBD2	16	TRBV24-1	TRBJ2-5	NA	TGTGCCACCAGTGAATCCGGGACTAGAGGTGAAGAGACCCAGTACTTC	CATSESGTRGEETQYF
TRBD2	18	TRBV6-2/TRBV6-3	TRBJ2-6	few	TGTGCCAGCAGTTATAACAACGGGAGGGCCTCTGGGGCCAACGTCCTGACTTTC	CASSYNNGRASGANVLTF
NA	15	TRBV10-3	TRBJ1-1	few	TGTGCCATCACGCCGGGGCTCCACGCGAACACTGAAGCTTTCTTT	CAITPGLHANTEAFF
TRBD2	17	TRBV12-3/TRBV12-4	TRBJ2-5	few	TGTGCCGTAGCCGGGCCAGATGATGGACTAGCAAAGGAGACCCAGTACTTC	CAVAGPDDGLAKETQYF
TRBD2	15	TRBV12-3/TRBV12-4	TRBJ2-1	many	TGTGCCAGCAGTTTACGGACTAGGCCTGGGCATGAGCAGTTCTTC	CASSLRTRPGHEQFF
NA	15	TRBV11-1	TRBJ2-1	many	TGTGCCAGCAGCTTCGGGACAAGAGGTTGGGATGAGCAGTTCTTC	CASSFGTRGWDEQFF
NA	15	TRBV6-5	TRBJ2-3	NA	TGTGCCAGCAGTTACTCGAATTTCATCACAGATACGCAGTATTTT	CASSYSNFITDTQYF
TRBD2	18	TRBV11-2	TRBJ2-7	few	TGTGCCAGCAGCTTAGTCCCTACTAGCGGGAGTGGGTCCTACGAGCAGTACTTC	CASSLVPTSGSGSYEQYF
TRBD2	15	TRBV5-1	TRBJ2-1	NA	TGCGCCAGCAGCTTCGAAGCGGGACCCACCGAATTGCAGTTCTTC	CASSFEAGPTELQFF
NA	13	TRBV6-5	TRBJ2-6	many	TGTGCCAGCAGTTATGCTGGGGCCAACGTCCTGACTTTC	CASSYAGANVLTF
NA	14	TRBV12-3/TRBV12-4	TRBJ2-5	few	TGTGCCAGCAGTTTGCCAGCTAAGGGGGAGACCCAGTACTTC	CASSLPAKGETQYF
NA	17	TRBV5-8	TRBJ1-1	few	TGTGCCAGCAGCTTGGGGCTTACAGGCCTGTGGAACACTGAAGCTTTCTTT	CASSLGLTGLWNTEAFF